Shown below are 17 T cell receptor beta chains from a single sample sequenced in a study of regulatory T cells in long-lasting Graves disease. Time point meaning: persistent/refractory GD, antithyroid drugs over 5 years with positive TRAb. Researchers made the TCR library from RNA that was extracted from PBMCs. Building of the TCR beta libraries involved iRepertoire HTBI primers and Arm-PCR of CDR3 regions. Each CDR3 protein is one row after TCRdb ran MiXCR on the multiplex PCR reads. Of 500,000 to 700,000 distinct CDR3 sequences in the sample, 25% to 35% were seen once. The material was peripheral blood mononuclear cells (PBMCs), obtained when the disease was refractory, from a patient treated with antithyroid drugs. These receptors all come from a female donor with Graves disease.

This clonotype was counted a few times. The rearrangement uses TRBV19 and TRBJ1-1, with TRBD1 as a possible D gene (5 bases). Trimming removed 8 bases from V and 1 base from J, with 14 bases in between. This CDR3 region has 14 residues. Germline CDR1 is LNHDA and CDR2 is SQIVND (reference sequence). The CDR3 is CASGDWDGNTEAFF. The CDR3 DNA reads as TGTGCCAGTGGCGATTGGGACGGGAACACTGAAGCTTTCTTT.

This clonotype was seen only a few times. This chain links TRBV6-1 with TRBJ2-7; the D is unclear. Germline V gene data show CDR1 as MNHNS and CDR2 as SASEGT. Trimming took off 6 bases at V and 6 bases at J, with 15 bases between the two ends. This CDR3 has 13 amino acids. The CDR3 DNA reads TGTGCCAGCAGCCCCCCCGTCCGGCGCGAGCAGTACTTC. It yields the protein CASSPPVRREQYF.

The chain carries TRBV5-5 and TRBJ1-5; D is uncertain. From germline, CDR1 is SGHKS and CDR2 YYEKEE (reference sequence). CDR3 size: 15 residues. V lost 4 bases and J lost 3, with 14 bases in between. CDR3 in amino acids: CASSPPSPSNQPQHF. The CDR3 DNA sequence: TGTGCCAGCAGCCCCCCCTCGCCCTCCAATCAGCCCCAGCATTTT.

This clonotype was seen more than once but under ten times. This chain joins TRBV11-2 and TRBJ1-4, with D maybe TRBD1 (5 bases). Looked up from germline, CDR1 is SGHAT and CDR2 is FQNNGV. The CDR3 spans 15 residues. With 5 bases removed from V and 0 bases from J, the gap between germline ends came to 10 bases. CDR3 in DNA: TGTGCCAGCAGCATTCGACAGACAACTAATGAAAAACTGTTTTTT. Its translation: CASSIRQTTNEKLFF.

This clonotype was seen only a few times. A read error may be the cause here, since a much bigger clone is one base away. The chain recombines TRBV6-1 with TRBJ1-5, with D tentatively TRBD1 (5 bases). Germline V gene lookup returns CDR1 MNHNS and CDR2 SASEGT. V was trimmed by 0 bases and J by 3 bases, leaving 6 bases between them. This CDR3 spans 14 amino acids. The CDR3 region is CASSEAGVNQPQHF. DNA of the CDR3: TGTGCCAGCAGTGAAGCAGGGGTCAATCAGCCCCAGCATTTT.

V gene TRBV6-1 combines with J gene TRBJ2-7; 10 nucleotides agree with TRBD1. CDR1 MNHNS and CDR2 SASEGT come from the germline V gene. The CDR3 is 13 amino acids. V was pared by 7 bases and J by 6 bases, with 6 bases of the junction left unmatched. The DNA of the CDR3 is TGTGCCAGCACCCAGACAGGGGGCGGCGAGCAGTACTTC. Translation gives CASTQTGGGEQYF.

Here the CDR3 reads CSATREGLRSYNEQFF. The CDR3 DNA sequence: TGCAGTGCTACCCGGGAGGGCCTTAGGTCCTACAATGAGCAGTTCTTC. The V and J genes are TRBV20-1 and TRBJ2-1; 8 nucleotides align to TRBD2. The CDR3 is made up of 16 amino acids. Germline V gene data show CDR1 as DFQATT and CDR2 as SNEGSKA (reference sequence). After removal of 4 bases from V and 1 base from J, the junction contained 9 bases not matched to a gene.

The sample holds a few counts of this clonotype. The genes are TRBV2 and TRBJ1-2; 8 bases line up with TRBD1. This CDR3 spans 17 amino acids. Germline CDR1 is SNHLY and CDR2 is FYNNEI. Germline trimming cut 5 bases from V and 1 base from J; bases unmatched to any gene: 12. CDR3 in amino acids: CASSQGGRGRFNYGYTF. The DNA for the CDR3 is TGTGCCAGCAGTCAGGGGGGCAGGGGGCGTTTTAACTATGGCTACACCTTC.

The V and J genes are TRBV20-1 and TRBJ2-7; TRBD2 aligns across 7 bases. V shed 0 bases and J 5 bases; nucleotides not matched to a gene: 13. Germline-derived CDR1 and CDR2 are DFQATT and SNEGSKA (reference sequence). This CDR3 region has 16 residues. CDR3 DNA sequence: TGCAGTGCTAGAGATGTGGGCGGGAGACGTGTGGACGAGCAGTACTTC. This gives the protein CSARDVGGRRVDEQYF.

This clonotype has a count of ten or more. The chain uses TRBV2 and TRBJ1-5; D gene unclear. Germline V lookup: CDR1 SNHLY, CDR2 FYNNEI. The V end lost 3 bases, the J end lost 7 bases, and 13 bases lay between the germline ends. The CDR3 is 14 residues long. Here the CDR3 DNA reads TGTGCCAGCAGTGATGGATTCCTGCGGCAGCCCCAGCATTTT. Amino acids: CASSDGFLRQPQHF. Using reference TRBV2 and TRBJ1-5 for the parts outside the CDR3, the full variable domain is EPEVTQTPSHQVTQMGQEVILRCVPISNHLYFYWYRQILGQKVEFLVSFYNNEISEKSEIFDDQFSVERPDGSNFTLKIRSTKLEDSAMYFCASSDGFLRQPQHFGDGTRLSIL.

The gene calls are TRBV3-1 and TRBJ1-2; a weak D match, TRBD1 (5 bases). Germline V gene data show CDR1 as LGHDT and CDR2 as YNNKEL (reference sequence). Trimming left V 4 bases short and J 4 bases short, with 19 bases between. The CDR3 length is 16 residues. The CDR3 region has the DNA TGTGCCAGCAGCCCGAACCGACCCTCGGGGGTCTATGGCTACACCTTC. Protein product: CASSPNRPSGVYGYTF.

This clonotype was picked up many times. The chain recombines TRBV10-3 with TRBJ2-7, with 9 bases aligning to TRBD1. Germline V gives CDR1 ENHRY, CDR2 SYGVKD. The junction had 6 bases not matched to a gene; V was cut back by 6 bases and J by 3 bases. The CDR3 runs 14 residues. CDR3 in amino acids: CAISLTGGVYEQYF. CDR3 bases: TGTGCCATCAGCTTGACAGGGGGGGTCTACGAGCAGTACTTC.

This clonotype was counted ten times or more. The chain is built from TRBV2 and TRBJ1-2, with D maybe TRBD1 (6 bases). Germline CDR1 and CDR2: SNHLY and FYNNEI. This CDR3 has 14 amino acids. V lost 1 base and J 1 base, leaving 7 bases between the germline ends. CDR3 residues: CASSEDRVNYGYTF. The CDR3 nucleotides are TGTGCCAGCAGTGAAGACAGGGTTAACTATGGCTACACCTTC.

The V gene is TRBV6-5, the J gene TRBJ2-3; a possible D gene is TRBD1 (5 bases). The CDR3 extends over 15 amino acids. Germline values: CDR1 MNHEY, CDR2 SVGAGI. V was pared by 2 bases and J by 5 bases, with 14 bases between. The CDR3 protein is CASSYKPSGLDTQYF. Here the CDR3 DNA reads TGTGCCAGCAGTTACAAGCCATCAGGGTTAGATACGCAGTATTTT.

The V call is TRBV5-6, the J call TRBJ1-2, with 8 bases that match TRBD1. The J segment lost 2 bases and the V segment lost 4 bases, leaving 7 bases of the junction unmatched. This CDR3 is built from 15 residues. Germline assignment: CDR1 SGHDT and CDR2 YYEEEE. The CDR3 DNA is TGTGCCAGCAGCCTGGGACAGGCGAAGAACTATGGCTACACCTTC. Residues: CASSLGQAKNYGYTF.

This sequence joins TRBV6-1 and TRBJ1-6; 7 bases align to TRBD1. Germline CDR1 is MNHNS and CDR2 is SASEGT. After removal of 7 bases from V and 10 bases from J, the junction contained 7 bases not matched to a gene. There are 13 residues in the CDR3. CDR3: CASTVTGYSPLHF. The CDR3 bases are TGTGCCAGCACGGTGACAGGGTACTCACCCCTCCACTTT.

This sequence joins TRBV6-1 and TRBJ1-4; maybe TRBD1 (6 bases). Trimming removed 6 bases at V and 7 bases at J, with 12 bases between. The length of the CDR3 is 13 residues. Germline V CDR1 and CDR2: MNHNS, SASEGT. The CDR3 coding sequence is TGTGCCAGCAGCCGTCAGGACAGTGAAAAACTGTTTTTT. Its translation: CASSRQDSEKLFF.